The sequence of this T cell receptor beta chain was determined in a study of blood T cell repertoires in COVID-19. Study context: Samples of COVID-19 (acute and convalescent) were obtained from the United States, Italy and Spain.

There are 12 residues in the CDR3. Looked up from germline, CDR1 is MNHEY and CDR2 is SVGAGI. Trimming pared 7 bases from V and 2 bases from J, leaving 8 bases between. Repertoires were generated with immunoSEQ multiplex PCR, while TCRdb's copy carries only in-frame clones and drops some. The sample contains about 120,000 clones, about 81% of which appear only once. The sequence came from a woman between 50 and 59 years old with acute or convalescent COVID-19. The sample was peripheral blood. This chain links TRBV6-5 with TRBJ1-2; D is undetermined. This CDR3 is CASKYRNYGYTF. The CDR3 DNA follows: TGTGCCAGCAAGTACAGAAACTATGGCTACACCTTC.